A selection of T cell receptor beta chains follows, all from one sample in a study of post-analysis software for immune sequencing data. TCRdb ran MiXCR on the PCR reads and lists one entry per CDR3 protein. This table holds approximately 570,000 distinct CDR3 sequences, around 44% found once. Sequenced sample: blood. The source is a girl between 5 and 17 years old with multiple sclerosis. CDR3s include the opening cysteine and the closing phenylalanine or tryptophan. Fields, in order: J gene, V gene, D gene, clone size, CDR3 DNA, CDR3 protein. A D gene is named only where the DNA matches it firmly. Size values are once, few and many counts, or a class for expanded clones, and some rows have none.

J: TRBJ1-5; V: TRBV7-8; D: .; size: few; DNA: TGTGCCAGCAGCTTAGCTCACAATCAGCCCCAGCATTTT; CDR3: CASSLAHNQPQHF
J: TRBJ2-7; V: TRBV7-9; D: .; size: .; DNA: TGTGCCAGCAGCGAGGTAGGGGGGCACGGGGACGAGCAGTACTTC; CDR3: CASSEVGGHGDEQYF
J: TRBJ2-5; V: TRBV7-9; D: TRBD2; size: few; DNA: TGTGCCAGCAGCTTAGCGCGGACTAGCGGGAGTGTAGAAAAAGAGACCCAGTACTTC; CDR3: CASSLARTSGSVEKETQYF
J: TRBJ2-5; V: TRBV7-8; D: .; size: .; DNA: TGTGCCAGCAGCTTAAGTACCCTCCAAGAGACCCAGTACTTC; CDR3: CASSLSTLQETQYF
J: TRBJ1-2; V: TRBV6-5; D: .; size: .; DNA: TGTGCCAGCAGTTACTTGTCAGGTGGCTACACCTTC; CDR3: CASSYLSGGYTF
J: TRBJ2-3; V: TRBV12-3/TRBV12-4; D: .; size: .; DNA: TGTGCCAGCAGTTTAGGTCCAGCTAGCACAGATACGCAGTATTTT; CDR3: CASSLGPASTDTQYF
J: TRBJ2-7; V: TRBV29-1; D: .; size: few; DNA: TGCAGCGTTCGGGTCCTCTACGAGCAGTACTTC; CDR3: CSVRVLYEQYF
J: TRBJ2-5; V: TRBV5-1; D: TRBD1; size: few; DNA: TGCGCCAGCAGCTTGGGGGGACAGGGAGAGACCCAGTACTTC; CDR3: CASSLGGQGETQYF
J: TRBJ2-1; V: TRBV11-1; D: .; size: .; DNA: TGTGCCAGCAGCTTTGGGGACCCCGACCGCTGGGGCGAATACAATGAGCAGTTCTTC; CDR3: CASSFGDPDRWGEYNEQFF
J: TRBJ2-1; V: TRBV12-3/TRBV12-4; D: .; size: .; DNA: TGTGCCAGCAGTTTCCGGGCGGGCCCTAGCTCCTACAATGAGCAGTTCTTC; CDR3: CASSFRAGPSSYNEQFF
J: TRBJ2-5; V: TRBV5-1; D: TRBD2; size: .; DNA: TGCGCCAGCAGCTTGTCGCGCCAGCGGGAGGGCCAGGAGCAGTACTTC; CDR3: CASSLSRQREGQEQYF
J: TRBJ2-1; V: TRBV10-2; D: TRBD2; size: .; DNA: TGCGCCAGCAGGTCGGGACTAGCGGGGCCGACTAGCTCCTACAATGAGCAGTTCTTC; CDR3: CASRSGLAGPTSSYNEQFF
J: TRBJ2-7; V: TRBV12-3/TRBV12-4; D: .; size: .; DNA: TGTGCCAGCAGTCCCCGTGGGCTGGACTACGAGCAGTACTTC; CDR3: CASSPRGLDYEQYF
J: TRBJ2-2; V: TRBV29-1; D: TRBD1; size: .; DNA: TGCAGCGTCGACAGGGGGACCGGGGAGCTGTTTTTT; CDR3: CSVDRGTGELFF
J: TRBJ2-3; V: TRBV2; D: .; size: .; DNA: TGTGCCAGCAGTGAACTGTTGAGGACAGATACGCAGTATTTT; CDR3: CASSELLRTDTQYF
J: TRBJ2-1; V: TRBV10-3; D: TRBD2; size: few; DNA: TGTGCCGTGTACGCTACTAGCGGGAGAGGGAATGAGCAGTTCTTC; CDR3: CAVYATSGRGNEQFF
J: TRBJ1-1; V: TRBV20-1; D: TRBD1; size: .; DNA: TGCAGTGCTAGTAGGACAGGGGGAAATACTGAAGCTTTCTTT; CDR3: CSASRTGGNTEAFF
J: TRBJ2-5; V: TRBV6-1; D: .; size: few; DNA: TGTGCCAGCAGTTCCGACCGGGACAACCAAGAGACCCAGTACTTC; CDR3: CASSSDRDNQETQYF